This TCR beta chain was identified in a study of cytomegalovirus exposure and HLA in healthy donors. Background on the study: A preliminary data release comprised roughly 85 million unique TCRs obtained from HLA-typed donors.

PCR involved 60 Vbeta and 13 Jbeta primers. TCRdb keeps only in-frame clones here, not all; method: immunoSEQ multiplex PCR. The sample yields about 160,000 clones, 80% seen once. V was pared by 8 bases and J by 7 bases, with 15 bases between. The germline V gene has CDR1 MDHEN and CDR2 SYDVKM. The CDR3 spans 12 residues. This clonotype originated in a man aged 30 to 45 in good health and CMV-seronegative. Material: PBMCs. This rearrangement joins TRBV28 to TRBJ2-7; D is perhaps TRBD1 (5 bases). The CDR3 DNA is TGTGCCAGCGGTTGGGGCGCTAGGGAGCAGTACTTC. It is translated as CASGWGAREQYF. The full variable domain, with the rest looked up from reference TRBV28 and TRBJ2-7, is DVKVTQSSRYLVKRTGEKVFLECVQDMDHENMFWYRQDPGLGLRLIYFSYDVKMKEKGDIPEGYSVSREKKERFSLILESASTNQTSMYLCASGWGAREQYFGPGTRLTVT.